The 16 T cell receptor beta chains below come from one sample, sequenced in a study of blood T cell repertoires in COVID-19. Profiling relied on immunoSEQ multiplex PCR, and the TCRdb table lists in-frame clones only, not all of them. The table records approximately 290,000 clones, 80% to 95% of them present only once. Sequencing was carried out using PBMCs or T cells enriched from blood (not recorded which). The receptors were gathered from a woman younger than 45 who had recovered from COVID-19.

The rearrangement links TRBV7-9 to TRBJ2-3; D perhaps matches TRBD2 (6 bases). CDR1 and CDR2 (germline): SEHNR, FQNEAQ (reference sequence). This CDR3 comprises 13 residues. V shed 2 bases and J shed 6 bases, with 9 bases lying between them. CDR3 sequence reads: CASSLSDYDTQYF. As DNA, the CDR3 is TGTGCCAGCAGCTTATCGGACTACGATACGCAGTATTTT.

The chain joins TRBV19 to TRBJ1-5, with TRBD1 matching over 10 bases. The CDR3 loop spans 13 amino acids. CDR1 and CDR2 (germline): LNHDA, SQIVND (reference sequence). V dropped 5 bases and J dropped 9; count of bases not matched to a gene: 4. The CDR3 sequence is CASSPGQGWPQHF. CDR3 DNA: TGTGCCAGTAGTCCGGGACAGGGGTGGCCCCAGCATTTT.

This clone has a handful of counts. Other nucleotide sequences from this sample produce the same CDR3. The chain is built from TRBV28 and TRBJ2-7; 7 bases align to TRBD1. J gave up 6 bases and V 5 bases, and 4 bases lay outside the gene matches. The CDR3 extends over 12 amino acids. CDR1 MDHEN and CDR2 SYDVKM come from the germline V gene. The CDR3 region is CASSLTGREQYF. The CDR3 bases are TGTGCCAGCAGTCTGACAGGGCGCGAGCAGTACTTC.

This clone was seen a single time. The chain is built from TRBV7-2 and TRBJ2-4; TRBD1 is a possible D gene (6 bases). Germline loops: CDR1 SGHTA, CDR2 FQGNSA. This CDR3 spans 18 amino acids. The V end was cut by 3 bases, the J end by 0 bases, with 18 bases between. CDR3 DNA sequence: TGTGCCAGCAGCTTCGAGACAGGTTGGGAGTTAGCCAAAAACATTCAGTACTTC. It specifies CASSFETGWELAKNIQYF.

This rearrangement joins TRBV6-5 to TRBJ1-1; D perhaps matches TRBD1 (6 bases). V lost 4 bases and J 9 bases, leaving 15 bases between the germline ends. The germline CDR1 and CDR2 sequences are MNHEY and SVGAGI. This CDR3 is 13 amino acids long. CDR3 sequence (DNA): TGTGCCAGCAGTTCCACAGGGACACCGCAAGCTTTCTTT. Protein product: CASSSTGTPQAFF.

The rearrangement links TRBV5-6 to TRBJ1-6; the match to TRBD1 covers 8 bases. V trimming: 2 bases; J trimming: 4 bases; junction bases outside the gene matches: 8. This CDR3 has 17 residues. In germline, CDR1 is SGHDT, CDR2 YYEEEE. This CDR3 is CASSFSHRDRYNSPLHF. The CDR3 DNA reads TGTGCCAGCAGCTTTTCACACCGGGACAGGTATAATTCACCCCTCCACTTT. The variable domain in full, with the rest retrieved from reference TRBV5-6 and TRBJ1-6, is DAGVTQSPTHLIKTRGQQVTLRCSPKSGHDTVSWYQQALGQGPQFIFQYYEEEERQRGNFPDRFSGHQFPNYSSELNVNALLLGDSALYLCASSFSHRDRYNSPLHFGNGTRLTVT.

The gene calls are TRBV3-1 (or the pseudogene TRBV3-2) and TRBJ1-2; D call uncertain. CDR3 length: 15 residues. In germline, CDR1 is LGHDT, CDR2 YNNKEL (reference sequence). V lost 2 bases and J 8 bases, leaving 18 bases between the germline ends. CDR3 sequence reads: CASSQPESTVRGYTF. The CDR3 bases are TGTGCCAGCAGCCAACCAGAGTCGACCGTCAGGGGCTACACCTTC.

The CDR3 DNA reads as TGTGCCAGCAGCGTAGGGTCTGGGAGCCAAGAGACCCAGTACTTC. This translates into CASSVGSGSQETQYF. This sequence joins TRBV9 and TRBJ2-5; D might be TRBD2 (5 bases). The CDR3 length is 15 residues. CDR1 and CDR2 (germline): SGDLS, YYNGEE. The ends were cut back, 0 bases at V and 1 base at J, with 10 bases in the middle. Using reference TRBV9 and TRBJ2-5 for the parts outside the CDR3, the full variable domain is DSGVTQTPKHLITATGQRVTLRCSPRSGDLSVYWYQQSLDQGLQFLIQYYNGEERAKGNILERFSAQQFPDLHSELNLSSLELGDSALYFCASSVGSGSQETQYFGPGTRLLVL.

The chain combines TRBV28 with TRBJ2-2; TRBD2 is a possible D gene (6 bases). Germline V gene sequence: CDR1 MDHEN, CDR2 SYDVKM. Trimming stripped 5 bases from V and 8 bases from J, with 21 bases between. The CDR3 is 16 amino acids. The CDR3 is CASSAGTQLSVGELFF. CDR3 in DNA: TGTGCCAGCAGTGCCGGGACTCAATTAAGTGTGGGGGAGCTGTTTTTT. Full variable domain (rest looked up from reference TRBV28 and TRBJ2-2): DVKVTQSSRYLVKRTGEKVFLECVQDMDHENMFWYRQDPGLGLRLIYFSYDVKMKEKGDIPEGYSVSREKKERFSLILESASTNQTSMYLCASSAGTQLSVGELFFGEGSRLTVL.

The rearrangement links TRBV4-1 to TRBJ1-3, with 9 bases lining up with TRBD1. V trimming: 2 bases; J trimming: 7 bases; junction bases outside the gene matches: 3. This CDR3 spans 14 amino acids. Germline V CDR1 and CDR2: MGHRA, YSYEKL. The CDR3 nucleotides are TGCGCCAGCAGCCAAACAGGGGGCCTGAACACCATATATTTT. Its translation is CASSQTGGLNTIYF.

V is TRBV19 and J is TRBJ2-2; 12 bases fit TRBD2. CDR3 size: 17 residues. V dropped 5 bases and J dropped 6; count of bases not matched to a gene: 10. Germline CDR1 and CDR2: LNHDA and SQIVND (reference sequence). CDR3: CASSFRPSGRGAGELFF. The CDR3 nucleotides are TGTGCCAGTAGTTTCCGACCTAGCGGGAGGGGGGCCGGGGAGCTGTTTTTT.

This clone was seen only once. This chain links TRBV11-2 with TRBJ2-1, with D perhaps matching TRBD2 (5 bases). V shed 7 bases and J shed 0 bases, with 16 bases lying between them. The CDR3 is 16 amino acids. The germline V gene encodes CDR1 SGHAT and CDR2 FQNNGV. In DNA, the CDR3 is TGTGCCAGCACCATAGCAGCGGAGAGCTCCTACAATGAGCAGTTCTTC. It is translated as CASTIAAESSYNEQFF.

The chain couples TRBV18 to TRBJ1-1; D ambiguous. V lost 3 bases and J 1 base, leaving 12 bases between the germline ends. Germline V gene data show CDR1 as KGHSH and CDR2 as LQKENI. This CDR3 comprises 15 residues. The CDR3 DNA follows: TGTGCCAGCTCACCCCGCGAGGGCCAGAACACTGAAGCTTTCTTT. This gives the protein CASSPREGQNTEAFF.

The chain joins TRBV19 to TRBJ1-1, with D possibly TRBD1 on 5 matching bases. With 3 bases removed from V and 4 bases from J, the gap between germline ends came to 9 bases. The length of the CDR3 is 13 residues. Germline V lookup: CDR1 LNHDA, CDR2 SQIVND (reference sequence). The CDR3 DNA reads as TGTGCCAGTAGTATGGCGGGGGGCACTGAAGCTTTCTTT. Protein product: CASSMAGGTEAFF.

The rearrangement uses TRBV29-1 and TRBJ2-1; 8 nucleotides line up with TRBD2. This CDR3 is built from 14 residues. In germline, CDR1 is SQVTM, CDR2 ANQGSEA. Trimming at V came to 5 bases and at J to 8 bases, leaving 11 bases not matched to a gene. The CDR3: CSVTGGLASDEQFF. The CDR3, as DNA: TGCAGCGTTACGGGAGGACTAGCCAGCGATGAGCAGTTCTTC.

V usage is TRBV3-1 (or the pseudogene TRBV3-2) and J usage is TRBJ2-1; D is unresolved. CDR3 length equals 13 residues. Germline CDR1 LGHDT, CDR2 YNNKEL (reference sequence). The V end was cut by 1 base, the J end by 9 bases, with 10 bases between. The CDR3 spells CASSQAPNGEQFF. As DNA, the CDR3 is TGTGCCAGCAGCCAAGCTCCTAACGGTGAGCAGTTCTTC.